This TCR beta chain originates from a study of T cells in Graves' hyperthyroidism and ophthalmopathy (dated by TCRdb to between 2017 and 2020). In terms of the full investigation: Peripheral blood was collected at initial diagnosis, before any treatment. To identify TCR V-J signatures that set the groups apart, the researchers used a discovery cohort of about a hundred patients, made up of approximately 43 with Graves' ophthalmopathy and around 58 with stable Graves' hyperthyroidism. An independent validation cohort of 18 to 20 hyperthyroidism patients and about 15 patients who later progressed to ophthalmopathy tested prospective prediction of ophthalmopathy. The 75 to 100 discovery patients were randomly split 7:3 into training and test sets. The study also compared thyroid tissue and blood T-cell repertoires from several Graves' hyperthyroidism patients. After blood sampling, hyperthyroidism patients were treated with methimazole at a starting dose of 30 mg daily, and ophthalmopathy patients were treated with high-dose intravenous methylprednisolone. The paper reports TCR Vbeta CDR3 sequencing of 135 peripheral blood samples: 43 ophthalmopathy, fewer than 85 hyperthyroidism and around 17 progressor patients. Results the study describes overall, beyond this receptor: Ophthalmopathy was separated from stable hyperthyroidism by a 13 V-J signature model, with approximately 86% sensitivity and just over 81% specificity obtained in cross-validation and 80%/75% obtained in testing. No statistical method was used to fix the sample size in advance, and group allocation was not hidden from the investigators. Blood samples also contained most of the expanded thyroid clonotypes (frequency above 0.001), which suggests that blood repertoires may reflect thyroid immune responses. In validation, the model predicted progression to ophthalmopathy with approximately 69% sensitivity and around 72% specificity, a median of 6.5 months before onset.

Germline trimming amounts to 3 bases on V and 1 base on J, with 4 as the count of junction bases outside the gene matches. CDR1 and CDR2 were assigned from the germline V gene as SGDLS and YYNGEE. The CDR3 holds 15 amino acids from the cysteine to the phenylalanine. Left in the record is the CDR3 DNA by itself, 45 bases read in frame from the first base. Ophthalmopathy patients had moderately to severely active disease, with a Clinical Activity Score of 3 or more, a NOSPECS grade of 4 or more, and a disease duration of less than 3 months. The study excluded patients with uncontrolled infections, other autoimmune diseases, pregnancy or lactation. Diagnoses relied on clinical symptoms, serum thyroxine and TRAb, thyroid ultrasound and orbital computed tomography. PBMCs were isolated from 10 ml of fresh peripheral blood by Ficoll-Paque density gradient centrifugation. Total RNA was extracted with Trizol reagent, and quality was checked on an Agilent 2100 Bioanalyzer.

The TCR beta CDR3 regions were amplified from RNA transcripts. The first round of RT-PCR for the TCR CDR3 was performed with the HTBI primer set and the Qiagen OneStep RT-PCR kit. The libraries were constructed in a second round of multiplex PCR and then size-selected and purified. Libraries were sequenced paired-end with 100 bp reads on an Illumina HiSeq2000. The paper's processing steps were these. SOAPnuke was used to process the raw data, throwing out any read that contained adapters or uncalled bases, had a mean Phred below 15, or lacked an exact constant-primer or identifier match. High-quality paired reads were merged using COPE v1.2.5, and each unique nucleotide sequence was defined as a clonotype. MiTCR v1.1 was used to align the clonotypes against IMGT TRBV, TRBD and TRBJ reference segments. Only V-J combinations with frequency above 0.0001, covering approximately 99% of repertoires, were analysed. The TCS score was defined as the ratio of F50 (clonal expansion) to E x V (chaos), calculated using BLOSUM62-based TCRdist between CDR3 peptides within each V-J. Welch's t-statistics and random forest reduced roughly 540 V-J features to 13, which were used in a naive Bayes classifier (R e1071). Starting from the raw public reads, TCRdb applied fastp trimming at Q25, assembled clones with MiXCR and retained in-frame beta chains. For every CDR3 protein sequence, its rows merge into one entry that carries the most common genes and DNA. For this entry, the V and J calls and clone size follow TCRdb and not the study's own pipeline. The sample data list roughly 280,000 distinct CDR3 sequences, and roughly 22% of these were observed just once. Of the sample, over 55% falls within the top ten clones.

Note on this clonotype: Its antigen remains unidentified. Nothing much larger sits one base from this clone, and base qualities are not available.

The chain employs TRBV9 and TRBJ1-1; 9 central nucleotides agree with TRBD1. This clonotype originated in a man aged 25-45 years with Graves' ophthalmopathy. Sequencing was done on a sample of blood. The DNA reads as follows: TGTGCCAGCAGCGGAAACAGGGGGCGGAACACTGAAGCTTTCTTT. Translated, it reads CASSGNRGRNTEAFF.